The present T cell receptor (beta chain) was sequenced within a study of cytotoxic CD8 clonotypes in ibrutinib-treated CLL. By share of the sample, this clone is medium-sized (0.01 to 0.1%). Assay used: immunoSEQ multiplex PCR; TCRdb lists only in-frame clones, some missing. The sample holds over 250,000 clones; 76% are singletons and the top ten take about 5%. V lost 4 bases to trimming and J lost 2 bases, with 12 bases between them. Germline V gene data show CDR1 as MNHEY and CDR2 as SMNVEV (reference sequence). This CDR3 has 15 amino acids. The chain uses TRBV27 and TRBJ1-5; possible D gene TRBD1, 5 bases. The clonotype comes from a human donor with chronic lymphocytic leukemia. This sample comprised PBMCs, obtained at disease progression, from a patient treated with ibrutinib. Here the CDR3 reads CASSSTGERNQPQHF. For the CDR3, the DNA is TGTGCCAGCAGTTCTACGGGGGAACGCAATCAGCCCCAGCATTTT.